Listed here are 11 T cell receptor beta chains from one sample, sequenced in a study of blood T cells in healthy people across ages. Then a second PCR, running roughly 7 to 11 cycles, was carried out with a sample-barcoded 5' primer and a J-beta primer mix. TCRdb reprocessed the 5' RACE reads via MiXCR and lists one record per CDR3 protein. This repertoire shows some 1.5 million distinct CDR3 sequences, roughly two fifths found once; its top ten account for around 4%. Sequencing was done on a sample of blood. The receptors originated from a woman between 18 and 29 years old in good health.

The chain is built from TRBV7-2 and TRBJ2-7; D may be TRBD2 (6 bases). The end of the DNA is better explained by TRBJ2-5, so the J call may be wrong. The V gene's germline CDR1 is SGHTA and CDR2 FQGNSA. The CDR3 runs to 14 residues. The CDR3 spells CASSFLGRGETQYF. The CDR3 DNA sequence: TGTGCCAGCAGCTTCCTCGGGCGGGGTGAGACCCAGTACTTC.

This clonotype was counted only a few times. The chain couples TRBV5-1 to TRBJ2-7; 8 bases map to TRBD2. The CDR3 covers 15 residues. Germline CDR1 and CDR2: SGHRS and YFSETQ. J lost 3 bases, V lost 6 bases, and 11 bases had no gene match. In DNA form, the CDR3 reads TGCGCCAGCACCTTTTTGGGACTAGACGGCTACGAGCAGTACTTC. The encoded protein is CASTFLGLDGYEQYF.

This clonotype appeared a few times. This chain connects TRBV7-2 to TRBJ2-3; D possibly corresponds to TRBD1 (5 bases). Between the trimmed V and J ends, which lost 5 bases and 4 bases, there was a span of 16 bases. This CDR3 spans 15 amino acids. CDR1 is SGHTA, CDR2 FQGNSA, per germline. The CDR3 DNA is TGTGCCAGCAGCACCATATTCTGGGGCCCAGATACGCAGTATTTT. Amino acid sequence: CASSTIFWGPDTQYF.

The CDR3 is CSAEGTVNTEAFF. CDR3 DNA sequence: TGCAGTGCCGAGGGGACAGTGAACACTGAAGCTTTCTTT. The chain couples TRBV20-1 to TRBJ1-1; 7 bases match TRBD1. The CDR3 is 13 amino acids. CDR1 DFQATT and CDR2 SNEGSKA come from the germline V gene (reference sequence). Trimming took 6 bases from V and 0 from J; bases not matched to a gene: 4.

This chain joins TRBV6-5 and TRBJ1-6, with D unclear. Trimming removed 6 bases at V and 10 bases at J, with 13 bases between. Per germline, CDR1 MNHEY and CDR2 SVGAGI. The CDR3 is 13 amino acids. The CDR3 loop is CASSRERRSPLHF. CDR3 sequence (DNA): TGTGCCAGCAGCAGAGAGAGACGGTCACCCCTCCACTTT.

This clonotype was counted a single time. This chain links TRBV5-5 with TRBJ1-2; the D is unclear. The CDR3 length is 15 residues. Germline CDR1 and CDR2: SGHKS and YYEKEE (reference sequence). Trimming left V 0 bases short and J 4 bases short, with 13 bases between. The DNA of the CDR3 is TGTGCCAGCAGCTTGGCCCTCTCCCCTCTCTATGGCTACACCTTC. Its protein is CASSLALSPLYGYTF.

This clonotype was detected ten times or more. V usage is TRBV28 and J usage is TRBJ2-6, with D hard to call. The CDR3 covers 16 residues. With 2 bases removed from V and 0 bases from J, the gap between germline ends came to 8 bases. The germline gives CDR1 MDHEN, CDR2 SYDVKM. CDR3 nucleotides: TGTGCCAGCAGTTTAGACCGTCACTCTGGGGCCAACGTCCTGACTTTC. The encoded protein is CASSLDRHSGANVLTF.

The chain joins TRBV7-2 to TRBJ1-2; D remains unclear. The CDR3 is 12 residues long. Trimming took off 1 base at V and 10 bases at J, with 10 bases between the two ends. Germline CDR1 and CDR2: SGHTA and FQGNSA. The CDR3 nucleotides are TGTGCCAGCAGCTTAGAACTCACGGTCTACACCTTC. This translates into CASSLELTVYTF.

A few counts support this clonotype. The chain is built from TRBV20-1 and TRBJ2-1; 9 nucleotides line up with TRBD1. After removal of 6 bases from V and 8 bases from J, the junction contained 11 bases not matched to a gene. From germline, CDR1 is DFQATT and CDR2 SNEGSKA (reference sequence). CDR3 size: 14 residues. CDR3 DNA sequence: TGCAGTGCAGCGGGTCGGGGACAGGGCTATGAGCAGTTCTTC. Translating it yields CSAAGRGQGYEQFF.

The chain uses TRBV10-3 and TRBJ2-1; D gene ambiguous. The V and J ends lost 7 bases and 7 bases respectively, with 14 bases between them. The CDR3 consists of 13 residues. Germline V gives CDR1 ENHRY, CDR2 SYGVKD. CDR3 sequence (DNA): TGTGCCATCACCCAGACACCCCTAAATGAGCAGTTCTTC. Its translation: CAITQTPLNEQFF.

CDR3 sequence: CSVEGGSFYEQYF. CDR3 nucleotide sequence: TGCAGCGTTGAAGGGGGCAGTTTCTATGAGCAGTACTTC. V usage is TRBV29-1 and J usage is TRBJ2-7; D may be TRBD1 (5 bases). This CDR3 spans 13 amino acids. Per the germline V gene, CDR1 is SQVTM and CDR2 is ANQGSEA. Trimming removed 1 base from V and 7 bases from J, with 14 bases in between.